The T cell receptor beta chain described here comes from a study of T cells in Graves' hyperthyroidism and ophthalmopathy. This clonotype was counted at least ten times. Its target is unknown. Looked up from germline, CDR1 is SNHLY and CDR2 is FYNNEI. The V gene end was trimmed by 1 base and the J gene end by 8 bases; junction bases not matched to a gene: 8. This CDR3 is 16 amino acids long. Whole-study results and caveats: Among clonotypes expanded in thyroid above 0.001, most were also found in blood.

A patient was excluded if there was uncontrolled infection, other autoimmune disease, pregnancy or lactation. The study based diagnoses on clinical symptoms, serum thyroxine and TRAb, thyroid ultrasound and orbital computed tomography. PBMCs were obtained from about 10 ml fresh peripheral blood. The TCR beta CDR3 regions underwent amplification using RNA transcripts as the source. The HTBI primer set drove a first-round RT-PCR of the TCR CDR3. TCRdb re-called the multiplex PCR reads with MiXCR, one entry per CDR3 protein. The sample holds about 640,000 distinct CDR3 sequences, about 20% seen once. The sequence was obtained from a man younger than 45 with Graves' ophthalmopathy. The gene calls are TRBV2 and TRBJ2-1, with 10 bases fitting TRBD2. Sequenced: blood. DNA of the CDR3: TGTGCCAGCAGTGAAGAGGCTAGCGGGAGCGGCCATGAGCAGTTCTTC. Translated, it gives CASSEEASGSGHEQFF.